The clone carrying this TCR beta chain was seen a single time. These data come from a study of tumor-infiltrating lymphocytes in localized non-small cell lung cancer. Per the germline V gene, CDR1 is SGHAT and CDR2 is FQNNGV. The V and J ends lost 3 bases and 5 bases respectively, with 10 bases between them. This CDR3 region has 13 residues. The protocol was immunoSEQ multiplex PCR, while the TCRdb copy is restricted to in-frame clones and leaves out a portion. This sample has fewer than 8,500 clones, with about 69% found just once. The V call is TRBV11-2, the J call TRBJ1-1; weak D call: TRBD1 (5 bases). What was sequenced was lung tumor tissue. This TCR was recovered from a human donor with non-small cell lung cancer. The CDR3, as DNA: TGTGCCAGCAGCTTTTCAGGGTATACTGAAGCTTTCTTT. Its translation: CASSFSGYTEAFF.